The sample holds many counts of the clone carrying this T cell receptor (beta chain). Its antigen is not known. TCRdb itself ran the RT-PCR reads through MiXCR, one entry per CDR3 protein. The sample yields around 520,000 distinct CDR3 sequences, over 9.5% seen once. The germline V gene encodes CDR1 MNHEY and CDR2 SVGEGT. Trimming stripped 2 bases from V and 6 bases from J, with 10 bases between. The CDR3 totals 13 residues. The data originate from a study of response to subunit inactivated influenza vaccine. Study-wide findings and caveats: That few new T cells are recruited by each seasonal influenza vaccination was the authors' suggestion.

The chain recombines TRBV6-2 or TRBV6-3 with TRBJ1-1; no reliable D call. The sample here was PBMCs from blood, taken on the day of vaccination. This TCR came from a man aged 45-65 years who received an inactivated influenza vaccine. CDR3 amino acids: CASSYHPSSEAFF. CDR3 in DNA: TGTGCCAGCAGTTACCATCCGAGCTCTGAAGCTTTCTTT.